A selection of T cell receptor beta chains follows, all from one sample in a study of shared clonotypes between healthy human individuals. Clones were read by immunoSEQ multiplex PCR, and TCRdb kept only the in-frame ones, dropping some. The table has more than 2,000,000 clones, approximately 93% seen once; the top ten hold 0.39%. The sample was naive CD4+ T cells from PBMCs. These receptors were collected from a man aged 18 to 30 in good health. Some clones in this sample may be carry-over from other donors' samples. Each CDR3 is given with its conserved first and last residue. A D gene is named only where the DNA matches it firmly. The size of a clone is reported for some rows only, either as once, few or many, or as a class for expanded clones.

abundance	v_gene	j_gene	d_gene	CDR3aa	CDR3nt
few	TRBV10-2	TRBJ2-7	-	CASTQGGGGSYEQYF	TGCGCCAGCACCCAAGGGGGAGGAGGCTCCTACGAGCAGTACTTC
-	TRBV28	TRBJ2-5	TRBD1	CASSSTAIGQGAQYF	TGTGCCAGCAGTTCAACCGCCATCGGACAGGGTGCCCAGTACTTC
-	TRBV5-1	TRBJ2-7	-	CASSASTDTYEQYF	TGCGCCAGCAGCGCGTCGACAGATACCTACGAGCAGTACTTC
-	TRBV6-5	TRBJ2-7	TRBD2	CASSFTSGLPYEQYF	TGTGCCAGCAGTTTCACTAGCGGGCTACCCTACGAGCAGTACTTC
-	TRBV7-2	TRBJ1-1	TRBD1	CASSRGQVSNTEAFF	TGTGCCAGCAGCAGAGGACAGGTCTCGAACACTGAAGCTTTCTTT
-	TRBV4-1	TRBJ2-3	-	CASSQDWLGNTDTQYF	TGCGCCAGCAGCCAAGACTGGCTAGGAAACACAGATACGCAGTATTTT
few	TRBV19	TRBJ1-1	-	CASSRTGENTEAFF	TGTGCCAGTAGCCGGACCGGGGAGAACACTGAAGCTTTCTTT
-	TRBV7-9	TRBJ2-5	TRBD1	CASSLTGPREDQYF	TGTGCCAGCAGCCTGACAGGGCCTCGAGAGGACCAGTACTTC
-	TRBV6-5	TRBJ1-1	-	CASSYSGSRTEAFF	TGTGCCAGCAGTTACTCGGGAAGTAGGACTGAAGCTTTCTTT
-	TRBV2	TRBJ1-1	-	CASSRDLLRNTEAFF	TGTGCCAGCAGTCGTGACCTTTTGCGGAACACTGAAGCTTTCTTT
-	TRBV5-1	TRBJ2-1	TRBD2	CASAGTSSYNEQFF	TGCGCCAGCGCCGGGACTAGCAGCTACAATGAGCAGTTCTTC
-	TRBV4-2	TRBJ2-7	TRBD1	CASSHTRQGAYEQYF	TGTGCCAGCAGCCATACCCGACAGGGGGCCTACGAGCAGTACTTC
-	TRBV7-7	TRBJ2-2	TRBD2	CASSKSGSNTGELFF	TGTGCCAGCAGCAAGAGCGGGAGTAACACCGGGGAGCTGTTTTTT
-	TRBV14	TRBJ2-7	TRBD2	CASSHRLAGHYEQYF	TGTGCCAGCAGCCACCGACTAGCGGGCCATTACGAGCAGTACTTC
-	TRBV6-5	TRBJ2-7	-	CASRTGSRISHEQYF	TGTGCCAGCAGAACGGGATCGCGTATATCCCACGAGCAGTACTTC
-	TRBV29-1	TRBJ2-7	TRBD2	CSVESAGNYEQYF	TGCAGCGTTGAATCAGCGGGAAACTACGAGCAGTACTTC
-	TRBV6-1	TRBJ2-5	TRBD1	CASSERGQGWETQYF	TGTGCCAGCAGTGAAAGGGGACAGGGGTGGGAGACCCAGTACTTC
once	TRBV10-3	TRBJ2-7	-	CAISGTTYEQYF	TGTGCCATCAGTGGGACTACCTACGAGCAGTACTTC
-	TRBV28	TRBJ2-2	-	CASSFGNPIGELFF	TGTGCCAGCAGTTTTGGCAATCCCATTGGGGAGCTGTTTTTT
-	TRBV7-2	TRBJ2-1	-	CASSPSSYNEQFF	TGTGCCAGCAGCCCGAGCTCCTACAATGAGCAGTTCTTC
-	TRBV11-2	TRBJ2-7	-	CASSLERTSYEQYF	TGTGCCAGCAGCTTAGAGCGGACTTCCTACGAGCAGTACTTC
-	TRBV2	TRBJ2-7	TRBD2	CASSVRLAGVYEQYF	TGTGCCAGCAGTGTCAGACTAGCGGGAGTCTACGAGCAGTACTTC
-	TRBV11-2	TRBJ2-7	-	CASRVPGRKSSYEQYF	TGTGCCAGCAGGGTTCCGGGACGGAAGTCCTCCTACGAGCAGTACTTC
-	TRBV7-2	TRBJ2-5	TRBD2	CASSLSRTSGKETQYF	TGTGCCAGCAGCTTAAGCCGGACTAGCGGGAAAGAGACCCAGTACTTC
-	TRBV29-1	TRBJ1-5	TRBD1	CSVVPGQGGNQPQHF	TGCAGCGTTGTACCGGGACAGGGAGGCAATCAGCCCCAGCATTTT
once	TRBV7-2	TRBJ2-7	-	CASSLVQPEQYF	TGTGCCAGCAGCTTAGTACAGCCAGAGCAGTACTTC
-	TRBV28	TRBJ1-5	TRBD1	CASSGTGTGKNQPQHF	TGTGCCAGCAGTGGAACCGGGACAGGGAAAAATCAGCCCCAGCATTTT
-	TRBV6-5	TRBJ1-1	-	CASSYEGELEAFF	TGTGCCAGCAGTTACGAGGGAGAGCTTGAAGCTTTCTTT
-	TRBV6-4	TRBJ2-2	TRBD1	CASSPDRDRPNTGELFF	TGTGCCAGCAGTCCAGACCGGGACAGGCCGAACACCGGGGAGCTGTTTTTT
-	TRBV28	TRBJ1-3	-	CASSDSSVSGNTIYF	TGTGCCAGCAGTGACAGCAGCGTCTCTGGAAACACCATATATTTT
-	TRBV6-1	TRBJ2-7	TRBD1	CASSEGRTGAYEQYF	TGTGCCAGCAGTGAGGGGCGGACAGGGGCCTACGAGCAGTACTTC
-	TRBV18	TRBJ1-3	-	CASSPQGLARSGNTIYF	TGTGCCAGCTCACCCCAGGGTTTGGCCCGCTCTGGAAACACCATATATTTT
-	TRBV28	TRBJ1-1	TRBD1	CASVPGTANTEAFF	TGTGCCAGCGTACCCGGGACAGCGAACACTGAAGCTTTCTTT
-	TRBV5-1	TRBJ2-3	TRBD1	CASSAWTGRRADTQYF	TGCGCCAGCAGCGCATGGACAGGGCGGAGGGCAGATACGCAGTATTTT
-	TRBV28	TRBJ2-6	-	CASTPGAGANVLTF	TGTGCCAGCACTCCGGGAGCTGGGGCCAACGTCCTGACTTTC
-	TRBV5-1	TRBJ1-1	TRBD1	CASQHRGNTEAFF	TGCGCCAGCCAACACAGGGGAAACACTGAAGCTTTCTTT
-	TRBV5-1	TRBJ1-1	-	CASRLGDSTMNTEAFF	TGCGCCAGCAGACTCGGAGACAGCACTATGAACACTGAAGCTTTCTTT
once	TRBV7-3	TRBJ2-3	TRBD2	CASSIGTSGPRGDTQYF	TGTGCCAGCAGCATAGGGACTAGCGGGCCAAGAGGCGATACGCAGTATTTT
-	TRBV28	TRBJ2-4	-	CASSYGVVNIQYF	TGTGCCAGCAGTTATGGGGTCGTGAACATTCAGTACTTC
-	TRBV9	TRBJ2-7	TRBD2	CASSTRLAEYEQYF	TGTGCCAGCAGCACGCGACTAGCGGAGTACGAGCAGTACTTC
-	TRBV5-1	TRBJ2-1	TRBD2	CASSLLADNNEQFF	TGCGCCAGCAGCTTGCTAGCGGACAACAATGAGCAGTTCTTC
-	TRBV6-1	TRBJ2-5	-	CASRPQGLIRETQYF	TGTGCCAGCAGACCTCAGGGGTTGATACGAGAGACCCAGTACTTC
-	TRBV7-2	TRBJ2-1	-	CASRQYHLSNEQFF	TGTGCCAGCAGACAGTACCATCTGTCCAATGAGCAGTTCTTC
-	TRBV27	TRBJ2-1	-	CASSSPLRSSYNEQFF	TGTGCCAGCAGTTCACCGCTTCGTTCAAGCTACAATGAGCAGTTCTTC
-	TRBV7-2	TRBJ2-3	-	CASSLGLPPRDTQYF	TGTGCCAGCAGCTTAGGGCTACCCCCCCGGGATACGCAGTATTTT
-	TRBV7-3	TRBJ2-2	-	CASSLSELTGELFF	TGTGCCAGCAGCCTCTCTGAACTTACTGGGGAGCTGTTTTTT
-	TRBV28	TRBJ2-1	TRBD2	CAGTSGRAGEQFF	TGTGCCGGAACTAGCGGGAGGGCAGGTGAGCAGTTCTTC
-	TRBV28	TRBJ2-2	-	CASRAATATNTGELFF	TGTGCCAGCAGAGCGGCGACGGCCACGAACACCGGGGAGCTGTTTTTT
few	TRBV27	TRBJ1-1	-	CASSRKWVSDEAFF	TGTGCCAGCAGTCGCAAGTGGGTCAGTGATGAAGCTTTCTTT
-	TRBV9	TRBJ2-7	-	CASSAQVSSYEQYF	TGTGCCAGCAGCGCCCAGGTTTCCTCCTACGAGCAGTACTTC
-	TRBV7-9	TRBJ1-2	TRBD1	CASSLALEAQGVTAGYTF	TGTGCCAGCAGCTTAGCATTAGAGGCACAGGGGGTGACGGCTGGCTACACCTTC
-	TRBV14	TRBJ1-2	-	CASSRLTINYGYTF	TGTGCCAGCAGCCGGCTTACGATTAACTATGGCTACACCTTC
-	TRBV5-4	TRBJ2-7	TRBD1	CASSRYRDRGLDEQYF	TGTGCCAGCAGCAGGTACCGGGACAGGGGGCTGGACGAGCAGTACTTC
once	TRBV6-5	TRBJ1-2	-	CASRPPAYSGGYTF	TGTGCCAGCAGGCCACCCGCTTACAGCGGCGGCTACACCTTC
-	TRBV7-8	TRBJ2-3	-	CASSLAGGEGTDTQYF	TGTGCCAGCAGCTTAGCTGGGGGAGAGGGCACAGATACGCAGTATTTT
-	TRBV7-8	TRBJ2-5	TRBD2	CASSPGGDWETQYF	TGTGCCAGCAGCCCGGGGGGGGATTGGGAGACCCAGTACTTC
-	TRBV5-1	TRBJ1-4	-	CASSPAGPGTTNEKLFF	TGCGCCAGCAGCCCGGCGGGCCCAGGGACAACTAATGAAAAACTGTTTTTT
-	TRBV5-1	TRBJ2-5	-	CASSFPTQAGETQYF	TGCGCCAGCAGCTTTCCAACCCAAGCTGGGGAGACCCAGTACTTC
few	TRBV9	TRBJ1-3	-	CASSPTGSDGNTIYF	TGTGCCAGCAGCCCTACAGGGTCCGATGGAAACACCATATATTTT
-	TRBV5-1	TRBJ1-1	-	CASSLQGFNTEAFF	TGCGCCAGCAGCTTACAGGGCTTTAACACTGAAGCTTTCTTT